This T cell receptor (beta chain) was sequenced during a study of identical twins. TCRdb analysed the 5' RACE reads with MiXCR anew, one entry per CDR3 protein. Altogether 400,000 to 650,000 distinct CDR3 sequences are present, less than 25% being singletons, with the ten largest covering under 0.95%. Germline V gene sequence: CDR1 GTSNPN, CDR2 SVGIG (reference sequence). Deletions cut 4 bases from V and 5 bases from J, with 26 bases between. CDR3 size: 17 residues. In the case of this clonotype: Its cognate antigen is unknown.

Study-level results: Conclusions relied on cross-sectional statistical analysis, not following the same donors. Fewer insertions marked abundant cord blood beta clonotypes; young adult naive trended weakly, memory not at all.

Another study also made use of these data, one on T cells expressing NK-cell markers. That report notes: Repertoires of TCR beta were obtained from T cells sorted as CD3+CD56+NKG2C+, CD3+CD56+NKG2C- and CD3+CD56-NKG2C+. T cells sorted in several experiments were restricted to alpha-beta TCR T cells by an anti-gamma-delta TCR antibody.

The J gene is TRBJ1-1, the V gene TRBV30; no clear D. Sequencing was done on a sample of CD4+ T cells sorted from blood. The source of this sequence is a woman under 30 in good health. CDR3 DNA sequence: TGTGCCTGGAAGTCGCCCGCATCTAGAGGAGTAGAAACTGAAGCTTTCTTT. As protein: CAWKSPASRGVETEAFF.